Each of the 11 T cell receptor beta chains below was sequenced from the same sample in a study of CD4 and CD8 cells across lung adenocarcinoma regions. TCRdb reanalysed the PCR reads using MiXCR and keeps one entry per CDR3 protein. The sample has about 5,000 distinct CDR3 sequences; 62% are singletons. The sequencing input was CD4+ T cells from the center of a lung tumor. The source is a female donor with lung adenocarcinoma. The CD4 and CD8 labels of this study may be unreliable.

This clonotype was detected only a few times. The rearrangement links TRBV12-3 or TRBV12-4 to TRBJ2-5, with 8 bases aligning to TRBD1. The CDR3 is 13 amino acids. The V and J ends lost 6 bases and 11 bases, in that order; junction bases with no gene match: 11. The CDR3 DNA follows: TGTGCCAGCAGGCCGGGACAGGAGAGTGAGCAGTACTTC. Amino acids: CASRPGQESEQYF.

The rearrangement uses TRBV6-1 and TRBJ2-5; TRBD2 might be the D (6 bases). This CDR3 has 14 residues. V lost 6 bases and J 5 bases, leaving 16 bases between the germline ends. Germline values: CDR1 MNHNS, CDR2 SASEGT. The CDR3 sequence is CASSPDPGRETQYF. The CDR3 nucleotides read TGTGCCAGCAGCCCTGATCCTGGGAGGGAGACCCAGTACTTC.

This clonotype was found a few times. This chain connects TRBV4-2 to TRBJ2-5; tentatively, D is TRBD1 or TRBD2 (5 bases each). This CDR3 contains 16 residues. CDR1 and CDR2 from the germline V gene are LGHNA and YNFKEQ. Trimming removed 2 bases from V and 2 bases from J, with 15 bases in between. The CDR3 sequence is CASSQPNLGEQETQYF. CDR3 nucleotide sequence: TGTGCCAGCAGCCAACCGAATTTGGGGGAACAAGAGACCCAGTACTTC.

A word on this clonotype: A read error may produce the germline difference seen at one junction end. The J gene is TRBJ2-5, the V gene TRBV10-3, with 8 bases identical to TRBD2. Germline CDR1 ENHRY, CDR2 SYGVKD. The CDR3 spans 15 residues. The DNA of the CDR3 is TGTGCCGGGGGGATCCGGGGGGGTGGCCAAGATACCCAGTATTTC. This encodes CAGGIRGGGQDTQYF.

The chain employs TRBV7-2 and TRBJ2-5, with a weak D call TRBD2 (5 bases). This CDR3 is 16 amino acids long. Deletions cut 0 bases from V and 0 bases from J, with 11 bases between. In germline, CDR1 is SGHTA, CDR2 FQGNSA. CDR3 loop: CASSLARGKYQETQYF. CDR3 in DNA: TGTGCCAGCAGCTTAGCCCGGGGTAAATACCAAGAGACCCAGTACTTC.

The V call is TRBV6-1, the J call TRBJ2-1, with D unclear. The CDR3 sequence is 15 residues long. Trimming took 6 bases from V and 10 from J, leaving 22 bases between them. The germline CDR1 and CDR2 sequences are MNHNS and SASEGT. The CDR3 coding sequence is TGTGCCAGCAGGGCCGGACGGGCGATCAACGGGGAGCAGTTCTTC. Amino acids: CASRAGRAINGEQFF.

This clonotype turned up a few times. The V call is TRBV6-1, the J call TRBJ2-7; 7 bases agree with TRBD1. From germline, CDR1 is MNHNS and CDR2 SASEGT. The length of the CDR3 is 15 residues. Trimming cost V 6 bases and J 1 base; bases outside gene matches: 9. For the CDR3, the DNA is TGTGCCAGCAGGCATCGGGGACAGTATTCCTACGAGCAGTACTTC. Its protein is CASRHRGQYSYEQYF.

The gene calls are TRBV10-3 and TRBJ2-1; 8 bases map to TRBD2. J gave up 11 bases and V 10 bases, and 16 bases lay outside the gene matches. CDR1 and CDR2 from the germline V gene are ENHRY and SYGVKD. The CDR3 loop spans 14 amino acids. The DNA for the CDR3 is TGTGCCACTTCACCTCAAGTGAGCGGGAGAAAGCAGTTCTTC. It specifies CATSPQVSGRKQFF.

A note on this clonotype: Lacking the conserved final phenylalanine or tryptophan, this CDR3 likely reflects a read error. The rearrangement joins TRBV6-5 to TRBJ2-2; 8 bases are a match to TRBD1. V lost 5 bases, J lost 1 base, and 12 bases stayed unmatched. This CDR3 contains 18 residues. Germline assignment: CDR1 MNHEY and CDR2 SVGAGI. The chain's CDR3 is CASSVLFPGTGNTGELFL. The CDR3 DNA sequence: TGTGCCAGCAGTGTACTGTTCCCAGGGACAGGGAACACCGGGGAGCTGTTTCTT.

J is TRBJ2-5 and V is TRBV6-5; D perhaps matches TRBD2 (6 bases). From germline, CDR1 is MNHEY and CDR2 SVGAGI. The CDR3 is made up of 15 amino acids. Trimming took off 4 bases at V and 5 bases at J, with 17 bases between the two ends. The CDR3 DNA sequence: TGTGCCAGCAGTTTAACGGGACTCCCTCCGGAGACCCAGTACTTC. Its translation: CASSLTGLPPETQYF.

The rearrangement joins TRBV6-5 to TRBJ2-5, with D unclear. Trimming left V 3 bases short and J 0 bases short, with 11 bases between. Germline CDR1 reads MNHEY; CDR2 reads SVGAGI. The CDR3 is 15 amino acids. CDR3 nucleotide sequence: TGTGCCAGCAGTTATATGGCCGCGTACCAAGAGACCCAGTACTTC. Its protein is CASSYMAAYQETQYF.